The entry below gives a single T cell receptor (beta chain) sequence along with its context. This clone was seen a single time. What antigen it recognizes has not been identified. No base quality values were provided; no much bigger clone lies one nucleotide off. This specimen comes from a study of cytomegalovirus exposure and HLA in healthy donors listed by TCRdb under 2017. About the full investigation: In an earlier analysis of approximately 640 of the donors, about 260 Gb of sequence data and 120 million or so unique TCR beta sequences from 180 million or so T cells were reported. Donor age, sex, ethnicity and CMV serostatus were compiled together with the repertoire data. A later genetic analysis took genome-wide SNP genotypes for about three fifths of the roughly 670 donors and used that subset as a discovery cohort. The aim of the study was to test whether cataloging public T cell receptors could identify signatures of past pathogen exposure. The later analysis used no new phenotypic data to find candidate immune exposures, relying instead on TCR beta sequences and their occurrence across donors. Typing coverage varied by locus: about 620-630 donors for A, B, C, DRB1 and DQB1; approximately 500 for DQA1; 600 to 610 for DPA1; approximately 490 for DPB1. A later analysis re-analyzed previously published TCR beta repertoires from 660 or so donors and added high-resolution HLA genotyping to study TCR occurrence patterns. Every repertoire in the discovery cohort had been generated on one and the same sequencing platform. The study profiled the T cell repertoires of about 720 subjects by immunosequencing and related them to cytomegalovirus serostatus. Of the approximately 400 genotyped donors, roughly 80% fell in the genetic ancestry cluster associated with self-reported Caucasian donors. HLA typing included class I and class II loci at four-digit resolution. An earlier analysis of some 600 of the donors applied high-throughput TCR beta sequencing to assess whether each TCR beta V gene segment acted as functional or pseudogenic. To predict cytomegalovirus infection status, the study combined high-throughput TCR immunosequencing, statistical association of individual TCRs with disease status, and machine learning. Around 330 gigabases of sequencing data and approximately 91 million unique TCR sequences made up an early release that covered under 750 HLA-typed donors. Four or five DR-DQ haplotypes were handled as single units for association and clustering, since linkage in the cohort was strong. Besides the first cohort of roughly 700 subjects, a separate validation cohort made up of 120 different subjects was used. On average, roughly 240,000 unique TCR beta nucleotide sequences were sequenced per donor among some 420 genotyped donors of the cohort, with around 19% of those sequences being non-productive. Results the study describes overall, beyond this receptor: Assigning TCR associations to individual alleles was difficult when HLA alleles, especially DR and DQ, strongly co-occurred. In the study, 150 to 200 TCR beta chains were listed as associated with cytomegalovirus. Correlated functional status among segregating V segments might be attributable to linkage disequilibrium, but an unknown experimental factor could not be ruled out. Compared with equally common non-associated chains, HLA-associated TCR beta chains in a later analysis were more clonally expanded and had lower generation probabilities. In an earlier analysis of around 600 of the donors, most TCR beta V segments appeared in productive rearrangements about 87% or about 30% of the time, broadly matching IMGT annotations. A later genetic analysis associated a missense DCLRE1C variant with V-gene and J-gene trimming of TCR beta chains, and an independent cohort replicated the association. The classifier was reported to diagnose cytomegalovirus status with high specificity and sensitivity in both the original cohort and the validation cohort. For the cohort, immune exposure information was limited to CMV serostatus. A later genetic analysis reported fewer N-insertions in productive TCRs among donors in an Asian-associated ancestry cluster than the roughly 720-donor mean. Roughly uniform sequencing depth across donors was assumed in presence/absence analyses, although this assumption may not hold. Most CMV-associated TCR beta chains appeared to be HLA-restricted in a later analysis, and the HLA associations seemed to be driven largely by CMV exposure. It was suggested by the authors that the approach could potentially be generalized to other disease states and immunological phenotypes. A cluster of highly shared sequence variants was judged likely to be a technical artifact of the sequencing pipeline. Only TCR beta chains were sequenced in this cohort, and the absence of alpha or paired-chain data limited detectable features. Because counts were too low, about 15 rarely observed V segments, including chromosome 9 orphons, were left out of the earlier analysis of 587 of the donors. In vitro tests confirmed that three of the cytomegalovirus-associated TCR beta chains recognize cytomegalovirus antigens. A further reported finding was that TCR beta sequences accurately predicted the HLA-A and HLA-B alleles for most subjects in the first cohort. In a later analysis, several top co-occurrence clusters were reported to appear linked to parvovirus B19, influenza, CMV and Epstein-Barr virus. Across donors, most TCR sequences were observed very rarely, whereas some public TCRs were present in many individuals. According to a later analysis, TCR association rates differed among HLA loci, with DRB1 alleles showing the most associated TCRs and HLA-C alleles showing the fewest. A later analysis associated 16,951 TCR beta sequences with specific HLA alleles at a false discovery rate of 0.05. Some IMGT-functional V segments, including TRBV6-2 and TRBV6-3, could not be distinguished by the 87-base-pair reads and were therefore excluded. Because HLA typing was unavailable for some donors at each locus, only the typed subset was used in association tests.

To prepare the library, the immunoSEQ multiplex PCR assay was applied. The multiplex PCR relied on a mix of 60 forward primers for TCR Vbeta segments and 13 reverse primers for TCR Jbeta segments. The CDR3 region of rearranged TCR beta genes was amplified from genomic DNA with a multiplex PCR assay. Amplified TCR beta libraries were sequenced as 87-base-pair reads on the Illumina HiSeq System. As for the authors' bioinformatics: A later analysis counted about 80 million unique TCR beta chains across the 640 or so repertoires, and 9 million to 14 million of these chains were shared by at least two donors. A nearest-neighbor algorithm error-corrected the raw reads and collapsed the reads into unique sequences, merging closely related sequences to remove PCR and sequencing errors. CDR3 sequences were aligned to IMGT reference sequences to assign V, D and J gene segments. Each retained sequence needed at least a six-nucleotide match to both a V gene segment and a J gene segment. A rearrangement counted as productive if the CDR3 had no stop codons and remained in frame with V and J, and every other rearrangement counted as non-productive. Following IMGT convention, CDR3 was defined as the stretch from the second conserved V-encoded cysteine to the conserved J-encoded phenylalanine. In an earlier analysis of 587 of the donors, sequences lacking an unambiguous match to a single V gene segment were excluded. An earlier analysis of just under 600 of the donors called V segments functional above 56.7% productive rearrangements and segregating when the between-donor standard deviation exceeded 5%. A statistical classification framework was built for diagnosing cytomegalovirus status from the catalog of TCR beta chain sequences. V and J gene assignment, in a later analysis, came from comparing TCR nucleotide sequences with IMGT/GENE-DB human TR gene sequences. In a later analysis, CDR3 sequences and most-parsimonious VDJ recombination scenarios were assigned using the TCRdist pipeline. In a later analysis, every TCR beta chain was defined by the combination of its CDR3 amino acid sequence and its V-gene family, and reads without a unique V-gene family were dropped. In a later analysis, fewer than 600 highly shared, low-generation-probability nucleotide sequences were removed to address suspected cross-contamination and a sequencing artifact. In a later analysis, a clonal expansion index was calculated for each public chain from normalized within-repertoire ranks of inferred template counts. In a later analysis, generation probabilities were computed with a VDJ recombination model fitted to out-of-frame rearrangements, and the resulting probabilities were checked against IGoR. Hypergeometric tests were used in a later analysis to score TCR-TCR, TCR-HLA and TCR-CMV co-occurrence, with a repertoire-size bias correction applied to the TCR pairs. A later analysis estimated false discovery rates by permuting HLA or CMV assignments 20 times. A later analysis grouped co-occurring TCRs with DBSCAN, adding TCRdist sequence similarity when clustering within HLA-allele-positive subsets. Repertoires with fewer than 30,000 or more than 120,000 public chains were left out of co-occurrence clustering, as were about five repertoires with anomalous nucleotide sharing. TCRdb obtained this table from immuneACCESS and retained in-frame rearrangements with V and J assigned. These tables miss some clones; where compared with another copy, unresolved V genes account for less than half of the shortfall, and the remainder is unexplained. V and J calls plus clone size are reproduced from that table; the DNA served to infer D and trimming. Recorded for this sample are fewer than 300,000 clones; around 86% of them occurred a single time. The ten largest clonotypes hold 3.5% to 4% of the sample.

In total, approximately 700 healthy bone marrow donors made up the cohort. At the time of sampling, every cohort member was nominally healthy, though immune exposures that went unrecorded were likely present. The donor was CMV seropositive and was included in the group of 289 seropositive cohort members. A peripheral blood sample was provided by each donor, and peripheral blood mononuclear cells were used for TCR beta sequencing. Genomic DNA extraction from the blood cell samples was performed with the Qiagen DNeasy Blood Extraction Kit. From its cysteine to its phenylalanine, the CDR3 spans 16 amino acids. The read is trimmed to its CDR3 DNA, 48 bases read in frame from base 1. From the germline V gene, CDR1 is MDHEN and CDR2 is SYDVKM. After removal of 5 bases from V and 3 bases from J, the junction retains 10 bases not matched to a gene.

The rearrangement joined TRBV28 to TRBJ2-3, and 8 junction bases match TRBD2. The sample taken for sequencing was PBMCs. The receptor's source is a middle-aged man in good health and CMV-seropositive. The CDR3 corresponds to CASSGIYRLATDTQYF. Read as DNA, the sequence is TGTGCCAGCAGTGGTATCTATCGACTAGCGACAGATACGCAGTATTTT.